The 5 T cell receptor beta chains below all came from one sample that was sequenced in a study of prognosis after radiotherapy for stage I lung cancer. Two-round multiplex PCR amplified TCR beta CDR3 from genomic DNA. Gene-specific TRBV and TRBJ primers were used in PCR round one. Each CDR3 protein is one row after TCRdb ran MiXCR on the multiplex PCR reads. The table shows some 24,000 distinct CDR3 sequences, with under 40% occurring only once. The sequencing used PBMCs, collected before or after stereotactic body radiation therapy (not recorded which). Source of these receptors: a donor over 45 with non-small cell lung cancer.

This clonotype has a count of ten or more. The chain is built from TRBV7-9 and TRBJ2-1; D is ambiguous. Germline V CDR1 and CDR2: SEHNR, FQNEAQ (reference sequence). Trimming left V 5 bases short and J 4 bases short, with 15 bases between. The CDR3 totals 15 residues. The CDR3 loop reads CASSRVQTPYNEQFF. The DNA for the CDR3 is TGTGCCAGCAGCCGAGTCCAGACACCATACAATGAGCAGTTCTTC.

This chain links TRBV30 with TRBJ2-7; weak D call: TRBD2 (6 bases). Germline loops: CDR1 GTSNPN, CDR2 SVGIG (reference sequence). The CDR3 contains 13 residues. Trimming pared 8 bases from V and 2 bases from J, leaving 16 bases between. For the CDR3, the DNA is TGTGCCGCTAAACGGGACTCAACCTACGAGCAGTACTTC. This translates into CAAKRDSTYEQYF.

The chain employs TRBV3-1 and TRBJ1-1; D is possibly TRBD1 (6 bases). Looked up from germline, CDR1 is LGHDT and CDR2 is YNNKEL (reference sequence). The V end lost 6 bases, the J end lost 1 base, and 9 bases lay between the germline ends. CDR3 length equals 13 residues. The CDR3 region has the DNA TGTGCCAGCAGGACGGGGGCGAACACTGAAGCTTTCTTT. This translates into CASRTGANTEAFF. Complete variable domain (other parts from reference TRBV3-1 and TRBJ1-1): DTAVSQTPKYLVTQMGNDKSIKCEQNLGHDTMYWYKQDSKKFLKIMFSYNNKELIINETVPNRFSPKSPDKAHLNLHINSLELGDSAVYFCASRTGANTEAFFGQGTRLTVV.

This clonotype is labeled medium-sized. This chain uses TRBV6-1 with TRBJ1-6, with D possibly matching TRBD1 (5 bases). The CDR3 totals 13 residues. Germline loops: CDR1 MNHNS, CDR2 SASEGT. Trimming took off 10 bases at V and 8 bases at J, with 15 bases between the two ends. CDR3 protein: CATGGTLDSPLHF. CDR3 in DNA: TGTGCCACGGGAGGGACGTTGGATTCACCCCTCCACTTT.

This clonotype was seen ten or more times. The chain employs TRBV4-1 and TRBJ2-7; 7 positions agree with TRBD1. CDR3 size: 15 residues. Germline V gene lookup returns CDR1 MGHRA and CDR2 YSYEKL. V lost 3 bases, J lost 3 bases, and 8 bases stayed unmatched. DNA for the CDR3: TGCGCCAGCAGCCACCCGGGACAGAAGCTCTACGAGCAGTACTTC. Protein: CASSHPGQKLYEQYF.